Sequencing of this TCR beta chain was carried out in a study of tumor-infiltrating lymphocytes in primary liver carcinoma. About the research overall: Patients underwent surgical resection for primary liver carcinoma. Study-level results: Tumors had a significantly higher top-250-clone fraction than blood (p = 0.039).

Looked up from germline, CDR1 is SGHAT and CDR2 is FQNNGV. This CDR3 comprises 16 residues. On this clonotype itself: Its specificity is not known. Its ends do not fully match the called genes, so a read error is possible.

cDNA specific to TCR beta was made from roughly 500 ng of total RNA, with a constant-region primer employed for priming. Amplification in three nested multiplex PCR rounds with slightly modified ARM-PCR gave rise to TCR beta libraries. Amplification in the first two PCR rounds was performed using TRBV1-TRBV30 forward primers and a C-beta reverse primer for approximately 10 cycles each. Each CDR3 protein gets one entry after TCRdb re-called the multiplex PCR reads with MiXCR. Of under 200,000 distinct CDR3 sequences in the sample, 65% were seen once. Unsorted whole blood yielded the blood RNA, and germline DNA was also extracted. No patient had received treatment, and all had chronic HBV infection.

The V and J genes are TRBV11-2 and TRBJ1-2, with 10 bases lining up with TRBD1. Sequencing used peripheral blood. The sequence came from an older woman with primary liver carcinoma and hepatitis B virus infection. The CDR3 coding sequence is TGTGTCAGCAGCTTAGTTCTGGGACAGGGGTTGGGCGGCTACACCTTC. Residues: CVSSLVLGQGLGGYTF.